The rows below give T cell receptor beta chains drawn from one sample of a study of blood T cell repertoires in COVID-19. Libraries were prepared by immunoSEQ multiplex PCR; TCRdb keeps only in-frame clonotypes and omits some of them. The data contain 250,000 to 300,000 clones, about 90% of them singletons. Sequencing was done on a sample of peripheral blood. The receptors originated from a woman in her twenties or thirties with COVID-19, enrolled during active disease. Both conserved end residues are part of each CDR3. A D gene is named only where the DNA matches it firmly. The size entry is marked missing in some rows and otherwise reads once, few, many or a size class.

TRBJ2-5	TRBD2	TRBV7-2	-	TGTGCCAGCAGCTTAGGGCTTTCGGGACTAGCTGAAGAGACCCAGTACTTC	CASSLGLSGLAEETQYF
TRBJ2-1	-	TRBV6-5	-	TGTGCCATCCGCCCCTGGGGGAGCGGGAATGAGCAGTTCTTC	CAIRPWGSGNEQFF
TRBJ1-2	-	TRBV25-1	few	TGTGCCAGGATACAGGGTAAAGACTATGGCTACACCTTC	CARIQGKDYGYTF
TRBJ2-7	TRBD1	TRBV12-3/TRBV12-4	-	TGTGCCAGCAGTTTCCAGGGGGTCAACGAGCAGTACTTC	CASSFQGVNEQYF
TRBJ2-7	TRBD1	TRBV7-2	-	TGTGCCAGCAGCCCTTACAGGGGCGTCGGCTACGAGCAGTACTTC	CASSPYRGVGYEQYF
TRBJ2-1	-	TRBV14	once	TGTGCCAGCAGCCAAGGGCGGGCGGTCAACCTGGTCAATGAGCAGTTCTTC	CASSQGRAVNLVNEQFF
TRBJ2-3	TRBD1	TRBV29-1	few	TGCAGCTCAAGGACAGGGGGCGCAGATACGCAGTATTTT	CSSRTGGADTQYF
TRBJ2-3	TRBD1	TRBV7-2	-	TGTGCCAGCAGCCCCCCCGGGACAGGGGGAGATACGCAGTATTTT	CASSPPGTGGDTQYF
TRBJ1-2	-	TRBV19	-	TGTGCCAGTAGTTGGAGGGGCAACTATGGCTACACCTTC	CASSWRGNYGYTF
TRBJ2-2	-	TRBV5-1	-	TGCGCCAGCAGCTTGGACGATAGTAGCGGCCTCACCGGGGAGCTGTTTTTT	CASSLDDSSGLTGELFF
TRBJ2-7	TRBD1	TRBV11-3	-	TGTGCCAGCAGCTACGGGACAGGCTACGAGCAGTACTTC	CASSYGTGYEQYF
TRBJ1-1	TRBD1	TRBV12-3/TRBV12-4	-	TGTGCCAGCGGTTTAGGACAGGGCAAAGCTTTCTTT	CASGLGQGKAFF
TRBJ1-2	TRBD1	TRBV11-2	few	TGTGCCAGCACCACGGACAGGGGGAACTATGGCTACACCTTC	CASTTDRGNYGYTF